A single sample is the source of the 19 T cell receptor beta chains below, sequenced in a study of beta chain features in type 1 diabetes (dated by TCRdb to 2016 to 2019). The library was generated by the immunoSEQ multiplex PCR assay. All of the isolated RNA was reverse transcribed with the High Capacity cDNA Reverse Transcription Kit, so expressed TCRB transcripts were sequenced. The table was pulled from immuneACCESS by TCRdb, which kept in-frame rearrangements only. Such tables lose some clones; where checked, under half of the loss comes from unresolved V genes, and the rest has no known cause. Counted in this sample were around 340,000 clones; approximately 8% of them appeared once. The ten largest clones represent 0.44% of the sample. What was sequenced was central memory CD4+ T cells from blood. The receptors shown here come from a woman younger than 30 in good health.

DNA of the CDR3: TGTGCCAGCAGCGCCCCCGGGGGGCACTCCTACAATGAGCAGTTCTTC. Its translation: CASSAPGGHSYNEQFF. The chain recombines TRBV9 with TRBJ2-1; D may be TRBD2 (7 bases). CDR1 is SGDLS and CDR2 is YYNGEE in the germline V gene. Trimming removed 3 bases at V and 0 bases at J, with 13 bases between. The CDR3 is 16 amino acids.

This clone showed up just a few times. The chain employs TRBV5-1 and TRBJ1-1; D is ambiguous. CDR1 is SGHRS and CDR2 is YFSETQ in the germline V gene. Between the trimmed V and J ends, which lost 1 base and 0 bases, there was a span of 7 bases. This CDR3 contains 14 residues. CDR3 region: CASSLRQMNTEAFF. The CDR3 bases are TGCGCCAGCAGCTTGCGACAAATGAACACTGAAGCTTTCTTT.

CDR3 DNA sequence: TGTGCCAGCAGCCCACCGGGACTCATAAACCAAGAGACCCAGTACTTC. This sequence encodes CASSPPGLINQETQYF. The chain recombines TRBV5-4 with TRBJ2-5; a weak D match, TRBD2 (6 bases). The germline V gene has CDR1 SGHNT and CDR2 YYREEE (reference sequence). CDR3 length: 16 residues. The ends were cut back, 4 bases at V and 0 bases at J, with 16 bases in the middle.

This chain's CDR3 is CASSRGYRDEQYF. The CDR3 nucleotides read TGTGCCAGCAGTCGAGGGTACCGGGACGAGCAGTACTTC. The chain is built from TRBV27 and TRBJ2-7; tentatively, D is TRBD2 (5 bases). The CDR3 extends over 13 amino acids. V shed 5 bases and J shed 5 bases, with 13 bases lying between them. Germline lookup yields CDR1 MNHEY and CDR2 SMNVEV (reference sequence).

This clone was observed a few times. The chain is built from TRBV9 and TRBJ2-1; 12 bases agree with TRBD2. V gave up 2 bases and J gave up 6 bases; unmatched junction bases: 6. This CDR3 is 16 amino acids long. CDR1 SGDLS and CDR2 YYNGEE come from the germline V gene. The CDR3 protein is CASSVLTSGSFNEQFF. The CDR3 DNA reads TGTGCCAGCAGCGTTCTGACTAGCGGGAGTTTCAATGAGCAGTTCTTC.

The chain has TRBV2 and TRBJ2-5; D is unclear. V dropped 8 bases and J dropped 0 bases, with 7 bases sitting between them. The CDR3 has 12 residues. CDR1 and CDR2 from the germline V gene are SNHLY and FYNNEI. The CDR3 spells CASDRNQETQYF. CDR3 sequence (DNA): TGTGCCAGCGACCGCAACCAAGAGACCCAGTACTTC.

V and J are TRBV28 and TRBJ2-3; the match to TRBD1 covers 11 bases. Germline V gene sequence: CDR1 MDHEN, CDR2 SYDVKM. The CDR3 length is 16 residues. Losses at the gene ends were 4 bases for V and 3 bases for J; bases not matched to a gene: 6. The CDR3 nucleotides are TGTGCCAGCAGTTCTGGACAGGGGGCTAATACAGATACGCAGTATTTT. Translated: CASSSGQGANTDTQYF.

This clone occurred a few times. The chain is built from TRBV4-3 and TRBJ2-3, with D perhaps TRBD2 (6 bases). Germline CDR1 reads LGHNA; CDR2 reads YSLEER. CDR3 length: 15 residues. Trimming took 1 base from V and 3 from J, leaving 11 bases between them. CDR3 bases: TGCGCCAGCAGCCAAGCGAGTCGGGAGACAGATACGCAGTATTTT. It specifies CASSQASRETDTQYF.

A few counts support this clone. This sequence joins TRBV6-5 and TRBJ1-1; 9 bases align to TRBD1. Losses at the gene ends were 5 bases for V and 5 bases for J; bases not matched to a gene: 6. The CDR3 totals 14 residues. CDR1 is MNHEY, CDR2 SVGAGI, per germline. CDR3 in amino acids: CASSPQGARTEAFF. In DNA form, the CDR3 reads TGTGCCAGCAGTCCACAGGGGGCGCGGACTGAAGCTTTCTTT.

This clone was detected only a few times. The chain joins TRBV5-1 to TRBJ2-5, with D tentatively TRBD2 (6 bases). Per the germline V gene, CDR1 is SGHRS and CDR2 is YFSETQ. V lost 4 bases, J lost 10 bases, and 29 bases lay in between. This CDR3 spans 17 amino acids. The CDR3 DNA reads TGCGCCAGCAGCCAATCCCGGGCCGAGCTCTCGACTAGGGGCCAGTACTTC. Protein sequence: CASSQSRAELSTRGQYF.

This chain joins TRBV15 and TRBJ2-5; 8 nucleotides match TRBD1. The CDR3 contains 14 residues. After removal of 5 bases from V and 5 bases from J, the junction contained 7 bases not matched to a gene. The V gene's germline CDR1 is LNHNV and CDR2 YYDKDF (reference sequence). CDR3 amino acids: CATSVRQGSETQYF. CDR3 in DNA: TGTGCCACCAGCGTACGACAGGGGAGCGAGACCCAGTACTTC.

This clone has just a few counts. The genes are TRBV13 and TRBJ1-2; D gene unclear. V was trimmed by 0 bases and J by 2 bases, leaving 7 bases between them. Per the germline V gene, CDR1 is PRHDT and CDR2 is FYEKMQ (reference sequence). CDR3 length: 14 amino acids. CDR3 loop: CASSLGGRNYGYTF. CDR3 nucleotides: TGTGCCAGCAGCTTAGGGGGCAGAAACTATGGCTACACCTTC.

CDR3: CASSQRWETGYEQYF. The CDR3 region has the DNA TGTGCCAGCAGCCAACGGTGGGAAACGGGCTACGAGCAGTACTTC. The chain uses TRBV28 and TRBJ2-7; unclear D gene. This CDR3 contains 15 residues. The V end was cut by 6 bases, the J end by 3 bases, with 18 bases between. Germline V gives CDR1 MDHEN, CDR2 SYDVKM.

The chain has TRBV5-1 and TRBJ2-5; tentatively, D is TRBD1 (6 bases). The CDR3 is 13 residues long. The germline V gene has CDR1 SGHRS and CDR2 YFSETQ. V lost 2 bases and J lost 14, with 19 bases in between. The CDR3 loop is CASSFEDSLPYYF. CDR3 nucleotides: TGCGCCAGCAGCTTTGAGGACAGTCTACCTTACTACTTC.

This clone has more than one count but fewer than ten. The CDR3 protein is CAITPTTSGRNEQFF. Written as DNA, the CDR3 is TGTGCCATCACTCCAACGACTAGCGGGAGGAATGAGCAGTTCTTC. The chain links TRBV6-5 to TRBJ2-1; 13 bases are shared with TRBD2. The CDR3 is 15 amino acids. The V segment lost 10 bases and the J segment 7 bases; nucleotides outside the gene matches: 10. Germline CDR1 reads MNHEY; CDR2 reads SVGAGI.

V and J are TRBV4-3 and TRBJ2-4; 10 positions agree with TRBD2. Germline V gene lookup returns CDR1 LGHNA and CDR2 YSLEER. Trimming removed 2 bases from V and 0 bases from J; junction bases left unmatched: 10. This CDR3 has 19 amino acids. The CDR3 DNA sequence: TGCGCCAGCAGCCAAAAACTAGCGGGAACTGGACTAGCCAAAAACATTCAGTACTTC. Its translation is CASSQKLAGTGLAKNIQYF.

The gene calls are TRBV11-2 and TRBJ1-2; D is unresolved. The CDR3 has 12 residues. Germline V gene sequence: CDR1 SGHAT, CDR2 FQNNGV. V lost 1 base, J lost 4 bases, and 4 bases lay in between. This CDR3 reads CASSLGSYGYTF. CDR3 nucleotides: TGTGCCAGCAGCTTAGGAAGCTATGGCTACACCTTC. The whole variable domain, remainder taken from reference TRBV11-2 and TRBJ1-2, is EAGVAQSPRYKIIEKRQSVAFWCNPISGHATLYWYQQILGQGPKLLIQFQNNGVVDDSQLPKDRFSAERLKGVDSTLKIQPAKLEDSAVYLCASSLGSYGYTFGSGTRLTVV.

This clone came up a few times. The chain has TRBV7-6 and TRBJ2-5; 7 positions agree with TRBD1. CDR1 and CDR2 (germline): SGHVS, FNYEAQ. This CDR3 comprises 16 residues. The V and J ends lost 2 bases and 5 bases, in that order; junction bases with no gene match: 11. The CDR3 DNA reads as TGTGCCAGCAGCTTAACAAGCACAGGGGCTTGGGAGACCCAGTACTTC. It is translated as CASSLTSTGAWETQYF.

CDR3 nucleotides: TGTGCCAGCAGCCAAGACAGGGTGGCGTACTTC. Translation gives CASSQDRVAYF. The rearrangement links TRBV14 to TRBJ2-7; possibly TRBD1 for D (5 bases). Germline V gene sequence: CDR1 SGHDN, CDR2 FVKESK. CDR3 length: 11 amino acids. V gave up 0 bases and J gave up 12 bases, with 9 bases separating them.